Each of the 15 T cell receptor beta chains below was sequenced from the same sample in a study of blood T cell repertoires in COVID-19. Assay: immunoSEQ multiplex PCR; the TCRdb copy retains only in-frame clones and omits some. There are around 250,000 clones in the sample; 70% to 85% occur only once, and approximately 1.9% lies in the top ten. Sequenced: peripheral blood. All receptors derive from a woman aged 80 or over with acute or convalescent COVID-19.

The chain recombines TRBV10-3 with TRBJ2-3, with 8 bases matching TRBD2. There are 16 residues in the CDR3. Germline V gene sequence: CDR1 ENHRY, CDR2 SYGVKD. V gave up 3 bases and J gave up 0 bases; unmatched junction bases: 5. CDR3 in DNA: TGTGCCATCAGTGACGGGGGCGGGGGGAGCACAGATACGCAGTATTTT. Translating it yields CAISDGGGGSTDTQYF.

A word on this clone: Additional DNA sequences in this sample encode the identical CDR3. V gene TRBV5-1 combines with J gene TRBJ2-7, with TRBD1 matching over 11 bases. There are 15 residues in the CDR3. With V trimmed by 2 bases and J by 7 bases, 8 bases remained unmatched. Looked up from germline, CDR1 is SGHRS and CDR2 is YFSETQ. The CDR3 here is CASSFSGTGGEEQYF. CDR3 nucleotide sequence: TGCGCCAGCAGCTTCTCCGGGACAGGGGGGGAAGAGCAGTACTTC.

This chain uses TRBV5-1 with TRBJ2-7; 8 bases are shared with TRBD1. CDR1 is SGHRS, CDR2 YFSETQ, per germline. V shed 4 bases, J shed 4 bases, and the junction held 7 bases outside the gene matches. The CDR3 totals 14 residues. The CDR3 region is CASSTGQEIYEQYF. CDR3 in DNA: TGCGCCAGCAGCACGGGACAGGAGATATACGAGCAGTACTTC. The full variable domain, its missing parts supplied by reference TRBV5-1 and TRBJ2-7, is KAGVTQTPRYLIKTRGQQVTLSCSPISGHRSVSWYQQTPGQGLQFLFEYFSETQRNKGNFPGRFSGRQFSNSRSEMNVSTLELGDSALYLCASSTGQEIYEQYFGPGTRLTVT.

CDR3 nucleotide sequence: TGCGCCAGCAGCCAAATGGGGGCCACGAATGAAAAACTGTTTTTT. This sequence encodes CASSQMGATNEKLFF. The rearrangement links TRBV4-3 to TRBJ1-4; maybe TRBD1 (6 bases). Germline V gene data show CDR1 as LGHNA and CDR2 as YSLEER. This CDR3 contains 15 residues. V lost 2 bases and J lost 5, with 12 bases in between.

DNA of the CDR3: TGTGCCAGCAGCCAACACGACAGGGGGTACGAGCAGTACTTC. Translation gives CASSQHDRGYEQYF. V is TRBV3-1 (or the pseudogene TRBV3-2) and J is TRBJ2-7, with 9 bases matching TRBD1. The germline V gene encodes CDR1 LGHDT and CDR2 YNNKEL (reference sequence). The CDR3 covers 14 residues. Germline trimming cut 2 bases from V and 4 bases from J; bases unmatched to any gene: 3.

As DNA, the CDR3 is TGTGCCATCAGTGAGTCGGAAGGGAGCAATGAGCAGTTCTTC. Its protein is CAISESEGSNEQFF. The chain couples TRBV10-3 to TRBJ2-1; a possible D gene is TRBD2 (5 bases). Trimming cost V 0 bases and J 6 bases, with 9 bases left between them. In germline, CDR1 is ENHRY, CDR2 SYGVKD. This CDR3 is 14 amino acids long.

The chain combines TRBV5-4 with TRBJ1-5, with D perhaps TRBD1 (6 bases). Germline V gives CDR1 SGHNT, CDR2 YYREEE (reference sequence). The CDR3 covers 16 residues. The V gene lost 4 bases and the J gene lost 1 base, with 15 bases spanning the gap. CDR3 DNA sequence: TGTGCCAGCAGCCCGGGGGGGCCGGGGAGCAATCAGCCCCAGCATTTT. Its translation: CASSPGGPGSNQPQHF.

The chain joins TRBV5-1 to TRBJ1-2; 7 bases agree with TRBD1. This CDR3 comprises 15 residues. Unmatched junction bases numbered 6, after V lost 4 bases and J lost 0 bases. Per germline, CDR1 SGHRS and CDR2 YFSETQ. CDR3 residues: CASSAGQNPNYGYTF. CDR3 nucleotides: TGCGCCAGCAGCGCGGGACAGAATCCTAACTATGGCTACACCTTC.

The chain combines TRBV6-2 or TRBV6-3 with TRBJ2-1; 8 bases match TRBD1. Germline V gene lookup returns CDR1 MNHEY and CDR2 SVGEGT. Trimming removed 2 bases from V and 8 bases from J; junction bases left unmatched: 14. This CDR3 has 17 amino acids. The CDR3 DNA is TGTGCCAGCAGTTACCAAATTGGACAGGGAGTAAAAGATGAGCAGTTCTTC. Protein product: CASSYQIGQGVKDEQFF.

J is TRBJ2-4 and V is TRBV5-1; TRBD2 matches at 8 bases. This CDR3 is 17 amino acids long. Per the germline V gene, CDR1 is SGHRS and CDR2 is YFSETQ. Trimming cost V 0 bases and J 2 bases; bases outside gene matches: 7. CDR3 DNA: TGCGCCAGCAGCTTGGCCTTGCGGGGGGCTACCAAAAACATTCAGTACTTC. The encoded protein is CASSLALRGATKNIQYF.

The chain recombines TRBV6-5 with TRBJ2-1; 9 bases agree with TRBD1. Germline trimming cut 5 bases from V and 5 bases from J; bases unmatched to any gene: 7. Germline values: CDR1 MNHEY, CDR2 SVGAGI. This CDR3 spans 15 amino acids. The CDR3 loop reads CASSTSGTGHNEQFF. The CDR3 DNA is TGTGCCAGCAGTACTTCCGGGACAGGGCACAATGAGCAGTTCTTC.

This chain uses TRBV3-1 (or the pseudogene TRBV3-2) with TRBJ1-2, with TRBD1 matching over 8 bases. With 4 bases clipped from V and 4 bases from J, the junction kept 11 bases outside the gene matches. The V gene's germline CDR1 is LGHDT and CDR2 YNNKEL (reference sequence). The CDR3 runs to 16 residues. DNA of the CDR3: TGTGCCAGCAGCCTGACCCAGGGGGCTGGGTTCTATGGCTACACCTTC. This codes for CASSLTQGAGFYGYTF.

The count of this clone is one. In nucleotides, the CDR3 is TGTGCCAGCAGCTTGGACAGGGGGGCAACTAATGAAAAACTGTTTTTT. Encoded protein: CASSLDRGATNEKLFF. The V call is TRBV7-6, the J call TRBJ1-4; TRBD1 aligns across 10 bases. Per the germline V gene, CDR1 is SGHVS and CDR2 is FNYEAQ. The CDR3 runs 16 residues. V trimming: 3 bases; J trimming: 0 bases; junction bases outside the gene matches: 1.

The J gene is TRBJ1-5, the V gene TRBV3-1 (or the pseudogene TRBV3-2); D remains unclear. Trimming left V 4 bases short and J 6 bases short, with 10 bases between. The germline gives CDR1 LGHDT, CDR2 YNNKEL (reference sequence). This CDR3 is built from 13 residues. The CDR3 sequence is CASSLFEGQPQHF. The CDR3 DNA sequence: TGTGCCAGCAGCCTTTTTGAGGGTCAGCCCCAGCATTTT.

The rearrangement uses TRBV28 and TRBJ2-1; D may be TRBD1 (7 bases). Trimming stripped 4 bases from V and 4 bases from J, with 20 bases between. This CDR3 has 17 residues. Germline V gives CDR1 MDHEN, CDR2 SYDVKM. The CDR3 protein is CASSSIQGVGSYNEQFF. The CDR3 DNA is TGTGCCAGCAGTTCGATTCAGGGGGTCGGGAGTTACAATGAGCAGTTCTTC.